Each of the 25 T cell receptor beta chains below was sequenced from the same sample in a study of CD8+ T cells in alopecia areata. Treatment described: oral pan-JAK inhibitor, 5-10 mg twice daily. RNA extraction was followed by reverse transcription into cDNA, which acted as the sequencing template. TCRdb's copy holds only in-frame clones and misses some; the assay was immunoSEQ multiplex PCR. Among approximately 150,000 clones, about 54% were seen once, and the ten largest hold around 15%. Sample: CD4+ T cells sorted from blood, taken at roughly week 58, from a patient treated with tofacitinib. The origin of the receptors is a human donor with alopecia areata.

The gene calls are TRBV10-2 and TRBJ2-2; D is possibly TRBD1 (5 bases). Germline-derived CDR1 and CDR2 are WSHSY and SAAADI. This CDR3 has 15 amino acids. The V gene lost 4 bases and the J gene lost 6 bases, with 15 bases spanning the gap. CDR3 residues: CASSGRVAGPGELFF. CDR3 nucleotide sequence: TGCGCCAGCAGTGGTCGGGTAGCAGGGCCCGGGGAGCTGTTTTTT.

The chain links TRBV4-2 to TRBJ1-5; D is perhaps TRBD1 (5 bases). Trimming cost V 0 bases and J 8 bases, with 14 bases left between them. Germline values: CDR1 LGHNA, CDR2 YNFKEQ. CDR3 length: 15 residues. The CDR3 reads CASSQDDGGNKPQHF. CDR3 in DNA: TGTGCCAGCAGCCAAGACGACGGGGGAAATAAGCCCCAGCATTTT.

The chain is built from TRBV2 and TRBJ2-7; 9 bases are a match to TRBD2. Per germline, CDR1 SNHLY and CDR2 FYNNEI. The CDR3 extends over 17 amino acids. Trimming at V came to 6 bases and at J to 6 bases, leaving 18 bases not matched to a gene. CDR3 protein: CASSPRLAGAIGGEQYF. CDR3 bases: TGTGCCAGCAGCCCCAGGTTAGCGGGGGCCATAGGAGGCGAGCAGTACTTC.

This chain joins TRBV18 and TRBJ2-4; 9 nucleotides match TRBD1. CDR1 KGHSH and CDR2 LQKENI come from the germline V gene. The CDR3 covers 15 residues. Trimming took 0 bases from V and 7 from J; bases not matched to a gene: 4. CDR3 protein: CASSPPGQGGNIQYF. Here the CDR3 DNA reads TGTGCCAGCTCACCACCGGGACAGGGAGGGAACATTCAGTACTTC. The whole variable domain, filled in from reference TRBV18 and TRBJ2-4, reads NAGVMQNPRHLVRRRGQEARLRCSPMKGHSHVYWYRQLPEEGLKFMVYLQKENIIDESGMPKERFSAEFPKEGPSILRIQQVVRGDSAAYFCASSPPGQGGNIQYFGAGTRLSVL.

The chain joins TRBV15 to TRBJ2-5; D is uncertain. The CDR3 covers 14 residues. V shed 1 base and J shed 4 bases, with 10 bases lying between them. The germline V gene encodes CDR1 LNHNV and CDR2 YYDKDF (reference sequence). The CDR3 DNA is TGTGCCACCAGCAGAGCCGTTCCCCGAGAGACCCAGTACTTC. It is translated as CATSRAVPRETQYF.

This clone was detected only a few times. The chain uses TRBV4-2 and TRBJ2-5, with unresolved D. The CDR3 runs to 16 residues. V was pared by 1 base and J by 4 bases, with 16 bases between. Germline assignment: CDR1 LGHNA and CDR2 YNFKEQ. The CDR3 sequence is CASSQGAWGTAETQYF. Here the CDR3 DNA reads TGTGCCAGCAGCCAAGGGGCTTGGGGTACGGCAGAGACCCAGTACTTC.

This chain's CDR3 is CASRVGGAQETQYF. CDR3 nucleotide sequence: TGTGCCAGCAGGGTAGGGGGTGCGCAAGAGACCCAGTACTTC. The chain combines TRBV6-6 with TRBJ2-5; D may be TRBD1 (6 bases). Trimming removed 6 bases at V and 2 bases at J, with 13 bases between. This CDR3 has 14 residues. From germline, CDR1 is MNHNY and CDR2 SVGAGI (reference sequence).

The chain links TRBV13 to TRBJ2-3; 7 bases align to TRBD2. CDR3 length: 14 residues. Germline V gene lookup returns CDR1 PRHDT and CDR2 FYEKMQ (reference sequence). V trimming: 5 bases; J trimming: 6 bases; junction bases outside the gene matches: 8. Written as DNA, the CDR3 is TGTGCCAGCAGCAACCCACCTAGCGGCGATACGCAGTATTTT. Its translation is CASSNPPSGDTQYF.

The rearrangement uses TRBV6-5 and TRBJ1-1, with no clear D. The germline gives CDR1 MNHEY, CDR2 SVGAGI. V lost 6 bases, J lost 7 bases, and 9 bases lay in between. The length of the CDR3 is 11 residues. Written as DNA, the CDR3 is TGTGCCAGCAGACAAGCAGGTGAAGCTTTCTTT. Its translation: CASRQAGEAFF.

With respect to this clone: This sample also contains other DNA sequences that code for the same CDR3. The rearrangement uses TRBV9 and TRBJ1-2; a possible D gene is TRBD1 (5 bases). Germline CDR1 SGDLS, CDR2 YYNGEE. The V gene lost 0 bases and the J gene lost 6 bases, with 9 bases spanning the gap. The CDR3 is made up of 13 amino acids. The CDR3: CASSVEAGNGYTF. CDR3 nucleotide sequence: TGTGCCAGCAGCGTAGAGGCAGGGAATGGCTACACCTTC.

V and J are TRBV29-1 and TRBJ2-4, with 8 bases that match TRBD2. CDR3 length: 14 residues. V lost 5 bases, J lost 6 bases, and 9 bases stayed unmatched. Germline CDR1 SQVTM, CDR2 ANQGSEA. CDR3 in amino acids: CSVIHQAGANIQYF. In DNA, the CDR3 is TGCAGCGTTATCCACCAAGCGGGGGCAAACATTCAGTACTTC. Based on the CDR3 plus reference TRBV29-1 and TRBJ2-4, the full variable domain is SAVISQKPSRDICQRGTSLTIQCQVDSQVTMMFWYRQQPGQSLTLIATANQGSEATYESGFVIDKFPISRPNLTFSTLTVSNMSPEDSSIYLCSVIHQAGANIQYFGAGTRLSVL.

This clone was detected a few times. V gene TRBV5-1 combines with J gene TRBJ2-6; TRBD1 is a possible D gene (5 bases). V lost 7 bases to trimming and J lost 0 bases, with 17 bases between them. This CDR3 has 17 amino acids. CDR1 is SGHRS, CDR2 YFSETQ, per germline. CDR3 sequence (DNA): TGCGCCAGCTATCCGGACACCCCGAACTCTGGGGCCAACGTCCTGACTTTC. Encoded protein: CASYPDTPNSGANVLTF.

The chain recombines TRBV7-2 with TRBJ1-2; D unresolved. Germline values: CDR1 SGHTA, CDR2 FQGNSA. The CDR3 has 13 amino acids. Trimming took off 5 bases at V and 6 bases at J, with 13 bases between the two ends. The CDR3 DNA is TGTGCCAGCAGCCCGGTTCCCGGCCATGGCTACACCTTC. Translated: CASSPVPGHGYTF.

The rearrangement links TRBV29-1 to TRBJ2-1, with 12 bases lining up with TRBD2. V was pared by 6 bases and J by 0 bases, with 9 bases of the junction left unmatched. CDR3 length: 17 amino acids. In germline, CDR1 is SQVTM, CDR2 ANQGSEA. In nucleotides, the CDR3 is TGCAGCGTGAAACTAGCGGGGGGACAGAGCTCCTACAATGAGCAGTTCTTC. Its protein product is CSVKLAGGQSSYNEQFF.

The chain joins TRBV29-1 to TRBJ2-3; 12 nucleotides line up with TRBD2. Per germline, CDR1 SQVTM and CDR2 ANQGSEA. With V trimmed by 2 bases and J by 3 bases, 6 bases remained unmatched. The CDR3 is 16 residues long. This CDR3 reads CSVELAGGKRTDTQYF. The CDR3 nucleotides read TGCAGCGTTGAACTAGCGGGGGGGAAGAGGACAGATACGCAGTATTTT.

This clone was recorded a few times. V usage is TRBV23-1 and J usage is TRBJ1-2; no reliable D call. TRBV23-1 is reported as an ORF; its role is uncertain. There are 14 residues in the CDR3. Trimming cost V 6 bases and J 5 bases, with 16 bases left between them. CDR3 in DNA: TGCGCCAGCAGCCGGCATACCGATTTGTATGGCTACACCTTC. Its protein is CASSRHTDLYGYTF.

J is TRBJ2-1 and V is TRBV30, with 7 positions matching TRBD1. V lost 3 bases and J lost 6; bases outside the gene matches: 8. The CDR3 totals 14 residues. The germline gives CDR1 GTSNPN, CDR2 SVGIG (reference sequence). CDR3 nucleotide sequence: TGTGCCTGGAGCCGGGACAGATTGACCAATGAGCAGTTCTTC. Encoded protein: CAWSRDRLTNEQFF.

This chain joins TRBV12-5 and TRBJ1-2; D perhaps matches TRBD1 (5 bases). The germline CDR1 and CDR2 sequences are LGHNT and FRNRAP. The CDR3 extends over 17 amino acids. Trimming took 3 bases from V and 1 from J, leaving 18 bases between them. This CDR3 is CASGFSGPRPFNYGYTF. CDR3 DNA sequence: TGTGCTAGTGGTTTTTCAGGGCCTCGCCCGTTTAACTATGGCTACACCTTC.

The rearrangement uses TRBV7-3 and TRBJ1-5; D unclear. V shed 1 base and J shed 6 bases, with 7 bases lying between them. Germline lookup yields CDR1 SGHTA and CDR2 FQGTGA. This CDR3 comprises 13 residues. The CDR3 here is CASSLSWGQPQHF. The CDR3 region has the DNA TGTGCCAGCAGCTTAAGCTGGGGTCAGCCCCAGCATTTT.

Notes on this clone: Other DNA sequences in the same sample also yield this CDR3. The chain is built from TRBV2 and TRBJ2-2; no definite D call. V lost 4 bases to trimming and J lost 5 bases, with 2 bases between them. Germline-derived CDR1 and CDR2 are SNHLY and FYNNEI. This CDR3 contains 11 residues. CDR3: CASSGTGELFF. CDR3 nucleotide sequence: TGTGCCAGCAGTGGAACCGGGGAGCTGTTTTTT.

This chain joins TRBV6-6 and TRBJ2-7; D possibly uses TRBD1 or TRBD2 (5 bases each). This CDR3 is built from 15 residues. Trimming removed 5 bases at V and 2 bases at J, with 16 bases between. Per germline, CDR1 MNHNY and CDR2 SVGAGI (reference sequence). CDR3: CASSHGTILPYEQYF. In nucleotides, the CDR3 is TGTGCCAGCAGTCACGGGACGATACTCCCCTACGAGCAGTACTTC.

The rearrangement links TRBV30 to TRBJ1-2; D ambiguous. V dropped 3 bases and J dropped 3 bases, with 11 bases sitting between them. The CDR3 sequence is 13 residues long. CDR1 and CDR2 (germline): GTSNPN, SVGIG (reference sequence). CDR3 protein: CAWSEGRYYGYTF. The CDR3 coding sequence is TGTGCCTGGAGCGAGGGCAGGTACTATGGCTACACCTTC.

This clone was counted a few times. At the DNA level, this CDR3 is encoded by other sequences in the same sample as well. V and J are TRBV29-1 and TRBJ2-3; D is ambiguous. The CDR3 length is 12 residues. The germline V gene has CDR1 SQVTM and CDR2 ANQGSEA. Trimming stripped 4 bases from V and 0 bases from J, with 5 bases between. The CDR3: CSVGRSTDTQYF. CDR3 bases: TGCAGCGTTGGACGGAGCACAGATACGCAGTATTTT.

There are a few counts of this clone. V is TRBV9 and J is TRBJ1-2, with no clear D. The CDR3 is 16 residues long. The V and J ends lost 4 bases and 1 base respectively, with 17 bases between them. CDR1 is SGDLS, CDR2 YYNGEE, per germline. The CDR3 DNA follows: TGTGCCAGCAGCCCAGTTAGCCCACGGGGTAACTATGGCTACACCTTC. This sequence encodes CASSPVSPRGNYGYTF.

In its sample, this clone was seen once. V and J are TRBV29-1 and TRBJ2-7; possibly TRBD2 for D (5 bases). The V end lost 4 bases, the J end lost 2 bases, and 12 bases lay between the germline ends. CDR3 length equals 13 residues. Germline V CDR1 and CDR2: SQVTM, ANQGSEA. The CDR3 sequence: CSVGGKNTYEQYF. For the CDR3, the DNA is TGCAGCGTTGGAGGGAAAAACACCTACGAGCAGTACTTC.